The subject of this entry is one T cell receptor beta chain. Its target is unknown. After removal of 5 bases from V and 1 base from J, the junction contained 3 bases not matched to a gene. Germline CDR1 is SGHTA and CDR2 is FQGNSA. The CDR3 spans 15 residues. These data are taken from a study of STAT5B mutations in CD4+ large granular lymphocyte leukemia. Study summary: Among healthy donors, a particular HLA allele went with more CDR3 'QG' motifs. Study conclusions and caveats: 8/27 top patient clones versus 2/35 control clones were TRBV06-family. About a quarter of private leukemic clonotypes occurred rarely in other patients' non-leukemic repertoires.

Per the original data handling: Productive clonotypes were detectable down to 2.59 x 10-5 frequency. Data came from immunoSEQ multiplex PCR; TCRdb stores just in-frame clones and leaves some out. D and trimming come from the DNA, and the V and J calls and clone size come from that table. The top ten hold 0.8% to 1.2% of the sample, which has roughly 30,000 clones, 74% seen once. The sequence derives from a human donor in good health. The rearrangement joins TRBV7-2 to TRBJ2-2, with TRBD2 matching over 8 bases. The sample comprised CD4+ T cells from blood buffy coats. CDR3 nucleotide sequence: TGTGCCAGCAGCCGGGGGGGGGAGAACACCGGGGAGCTGTTTTTT. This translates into CASSRGGENTGELFF.